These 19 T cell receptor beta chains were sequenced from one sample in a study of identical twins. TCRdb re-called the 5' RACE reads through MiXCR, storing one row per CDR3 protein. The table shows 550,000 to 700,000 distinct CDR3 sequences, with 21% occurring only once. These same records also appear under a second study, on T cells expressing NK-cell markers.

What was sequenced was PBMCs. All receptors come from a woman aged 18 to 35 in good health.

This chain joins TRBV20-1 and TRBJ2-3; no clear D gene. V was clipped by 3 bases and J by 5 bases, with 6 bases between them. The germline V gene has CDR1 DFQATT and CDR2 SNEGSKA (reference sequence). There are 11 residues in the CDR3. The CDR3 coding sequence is TGCAGTGCTAGGAAGGGAGATACGCAGTATTTT. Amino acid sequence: CSARKGDTQYF.

CDR3 amino acids: CASRTSGALTYNEQFF. In nucleotides, the CDR3 is TGTGCCAGCAGGACTAGCGGGGCACTGACATACAATGAGCAGTTCTTC. J is TRBJ2-1 and V is TRBV2; 11 bases align to TRBD2. Trimming took 6 bases from V and 4 from J; bases not matched to a gene: 8. CDR1 is SNHLY and CDR2 is FYNNEI in the germline V gene. The CDR3 has 16 amino acids.

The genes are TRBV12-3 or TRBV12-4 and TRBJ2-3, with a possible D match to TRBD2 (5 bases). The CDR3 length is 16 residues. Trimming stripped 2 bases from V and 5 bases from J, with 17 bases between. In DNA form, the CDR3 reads TGTGCCAGCAGTTTATGGCTAGAGGGTTACGGAGATACGCAGTATTTT. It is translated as CASSLWLEGYGDTQYF.

This chain's CDR3 is CASSQSNNEQFF. In DNA form, the CDR3 reads TGTGCCAGCAGCCAATCGAACAATGAGCAGTTCTTC. The chain couples TRBV7-3 to TRBJ2-1, with D unclear. The CDR3 extends over 12 amino acids. Deletions cut 5 bases from V and 5 bases from J, with 7 bases between. Germline CDR1 and CDR2: SGHTA and FQGTGA. Looking up the rest from reference TRBV7-3 and TRBJ2-1 gives the full variable domain: GAGVSQTPSNKVTEKGKYVELRCDPISGHTALYWYRQSLGQGPEFLIYFQGTGAADDSGLPNDRFFAVRPEGSVSTLKIQRTERGDSAVYLCASSQSNNEQFFGPGTRLTVL.

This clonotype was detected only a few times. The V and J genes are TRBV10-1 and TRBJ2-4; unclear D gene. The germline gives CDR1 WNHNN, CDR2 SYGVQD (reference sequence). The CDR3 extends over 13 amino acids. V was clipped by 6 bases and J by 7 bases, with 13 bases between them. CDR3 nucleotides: TGCGCCAGCAGAGGGAACAGTCGGAACATTCAGTACTTC. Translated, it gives CASRGNSRNIQYF.

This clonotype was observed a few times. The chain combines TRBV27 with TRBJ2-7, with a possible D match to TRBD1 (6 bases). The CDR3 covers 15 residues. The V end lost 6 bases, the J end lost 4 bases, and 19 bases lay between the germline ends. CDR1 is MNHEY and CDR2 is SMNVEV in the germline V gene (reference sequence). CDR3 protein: CASSPTGQSDYEQYF. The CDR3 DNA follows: TGTGCCAGCAGCCCCACCGGACAGTCCGATTACGAGCAGTACTTC.

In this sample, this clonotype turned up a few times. CDR3 residues: CASSLTSGGFRETQYF. DNA of the CDR3: TGTGCCAGCAGCTTGACTAGCGGGGGGTTTAGGGAGACCCAGTACTTC. This chain uses TRBV7-6 with TRBJ2-5; 13 nucleotides match TRBD2. CDR1 SGHVS and CDR2 FNYEAQ come from the germline V gene. Trimming took 3 bases from V and 5 from J; bases not matched to a gene: 6. This CDR3 spans 16 amino acids.

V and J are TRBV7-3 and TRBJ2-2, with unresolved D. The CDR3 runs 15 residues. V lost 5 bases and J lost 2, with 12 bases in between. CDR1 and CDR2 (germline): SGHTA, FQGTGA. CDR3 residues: CASSIRNGNTGELFF. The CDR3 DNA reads TGTGCCAGCAGCATCCGTAACGGTAACACCGGGGAGCTGTTTTTT. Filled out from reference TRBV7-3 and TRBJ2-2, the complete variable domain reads GAGVSQTPSNKVTEKGKYVELRCDPISGHTALYWYRQSLGQGPEFLIYFQGTGAADDSGLPNDRFFAVRPEGSVSTLKIQRTERGDSAVYLCASSIRNGNTGELFFGEGSRLTVL.

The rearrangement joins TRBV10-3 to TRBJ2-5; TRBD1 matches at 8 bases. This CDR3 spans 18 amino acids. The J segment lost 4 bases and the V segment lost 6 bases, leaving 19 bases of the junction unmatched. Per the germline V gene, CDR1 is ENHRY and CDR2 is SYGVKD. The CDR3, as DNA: TGTGCCATCAGCGACGATCAGGGGGCGCGGAGACATAGAGAGACCCAGTACTTC. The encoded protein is CAISDDQGARRHRETQYF.

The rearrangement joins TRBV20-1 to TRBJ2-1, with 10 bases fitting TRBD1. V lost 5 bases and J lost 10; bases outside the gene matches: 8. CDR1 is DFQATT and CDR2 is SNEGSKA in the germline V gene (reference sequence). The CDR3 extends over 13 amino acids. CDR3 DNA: TGCAGTGCTGCCCGGGACAGGGGTTGGGAGCAGTTCTTC. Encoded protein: CSAARDRGWEQFF.

CDR3 protein: CSVPNTGELFF. Written as DNA, the CDR3 is TGCAGTGTCCCGAACACCGGGGAGCTGTTTTTT. The chain uses TRBV20-1 and TRBJ2-2, with D unresolved. The length of the CDR3 is 11 residues. Trimming stripped 7 bases from V and 0 bases from J, with 3 bases between. Germline CDR1 and CDR2: DFQATT and SNEGSKA (reference sequence).

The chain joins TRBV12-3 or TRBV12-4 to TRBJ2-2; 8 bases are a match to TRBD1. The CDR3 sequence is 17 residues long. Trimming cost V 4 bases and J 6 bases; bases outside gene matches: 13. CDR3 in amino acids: CASSSGQGRTRAGELFF. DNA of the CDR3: TGTGCCAGCAGTTCCGGACAGGGTCGGACGAGGGCCGGGGAGCTGTTTTTT.

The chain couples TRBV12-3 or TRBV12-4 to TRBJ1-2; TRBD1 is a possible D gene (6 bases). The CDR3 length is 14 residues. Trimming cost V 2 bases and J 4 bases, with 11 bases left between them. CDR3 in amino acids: CASSLRGESYGYTF. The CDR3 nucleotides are TGTGCCAGCAGTTTAAGGGGGGAGAGCTATGGCTACACCTTC.

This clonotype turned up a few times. CDR3 in amino acids: CASTLGGGTLYF. The DNA for the CDR3 is TGTGCCAGCACCCTAGGGGGTGGGACACTTTACTTC. V usage is TRBV7-2 and J usage is TRBJ2-7; perhaps TRBD1 as D (6 bases). CDR1 and CDR2 (germline): SGHTA, FQGNSA. Trimming shortened V by 7 bases and J by 13 bases, and 20 bases separated the two germline ends. CDR3 length: 12 amino acids.

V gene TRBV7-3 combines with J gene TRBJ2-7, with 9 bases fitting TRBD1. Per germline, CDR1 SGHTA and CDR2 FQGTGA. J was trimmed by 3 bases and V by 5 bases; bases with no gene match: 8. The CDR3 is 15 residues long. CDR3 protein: CASSQGTGRIYEQYF. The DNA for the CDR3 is TGTGCCAGCAGCCAAGGGACAGGGCGGATCTACGAGCAGTACTTC.

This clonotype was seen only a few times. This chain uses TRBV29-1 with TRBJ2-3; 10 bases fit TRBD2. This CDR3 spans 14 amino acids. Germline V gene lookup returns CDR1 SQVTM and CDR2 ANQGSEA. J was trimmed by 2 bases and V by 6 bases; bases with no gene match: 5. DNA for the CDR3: TGCAGCGTGCACAGCGGGAGGGCCACAGATACGCAGTATTTT. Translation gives CSVHSGRATDTQYF.

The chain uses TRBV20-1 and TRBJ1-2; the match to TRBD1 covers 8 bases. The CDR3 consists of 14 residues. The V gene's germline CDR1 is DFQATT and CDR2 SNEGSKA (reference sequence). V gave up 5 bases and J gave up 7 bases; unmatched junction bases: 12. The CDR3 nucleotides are TGCAGTGCTCCCCCGGGGGGCAGGGGGCTTGGCTACACCTTC. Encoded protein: CSAPPGGRGLGYTF.

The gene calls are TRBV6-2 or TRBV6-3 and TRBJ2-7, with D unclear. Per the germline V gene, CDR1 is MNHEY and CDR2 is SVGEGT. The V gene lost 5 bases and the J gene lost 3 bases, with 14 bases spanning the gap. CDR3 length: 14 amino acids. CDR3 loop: CASSKAPPNYEQYF. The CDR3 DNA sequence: TGTGCCAGCAGTAAAGCCCCACCGAACTACGAGCAGTACTTC.

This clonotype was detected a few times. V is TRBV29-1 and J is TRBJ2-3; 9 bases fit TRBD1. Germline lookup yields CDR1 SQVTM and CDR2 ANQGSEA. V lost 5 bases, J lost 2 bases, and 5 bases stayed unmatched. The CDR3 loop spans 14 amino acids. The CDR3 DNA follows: TGCAGCGTTCGGGACAGGGTAACCACAGATACGCAGTATTTT. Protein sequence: CSVRDRVTTDTQYF.